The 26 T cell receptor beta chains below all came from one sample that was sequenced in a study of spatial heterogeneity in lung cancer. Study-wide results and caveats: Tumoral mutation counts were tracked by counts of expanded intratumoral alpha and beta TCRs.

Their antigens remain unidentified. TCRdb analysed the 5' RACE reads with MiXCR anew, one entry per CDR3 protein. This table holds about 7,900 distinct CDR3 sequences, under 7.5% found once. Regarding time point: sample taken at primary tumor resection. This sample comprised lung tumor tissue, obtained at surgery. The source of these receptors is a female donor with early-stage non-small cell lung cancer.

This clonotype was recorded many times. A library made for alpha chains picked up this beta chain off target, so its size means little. CDR3 bases: TGCAGTGCTACAAAGTTCCTGGGACTCAATTTCAATGAGCAGTTCTTC. This codes for CSATKFLGLNFNEQFF. The chain is built from TRBV20-1 and TRBJ2-1; D possibly corresponds to TRBD2 (6 bases). CDR1 is DFQATT, CDR2 SNEGSKA, per germline (reference sequence). The CDR3 spans 16 residues. With 4 bases removed from V and 6 bases from J, the gap between germline ends came to 22 bases.

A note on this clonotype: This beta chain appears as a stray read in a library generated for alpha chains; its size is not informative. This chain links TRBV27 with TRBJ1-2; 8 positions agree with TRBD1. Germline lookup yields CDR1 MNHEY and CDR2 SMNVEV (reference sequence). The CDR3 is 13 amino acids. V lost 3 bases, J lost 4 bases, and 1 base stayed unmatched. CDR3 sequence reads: CASSLGTGYGYTF. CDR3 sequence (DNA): TGTGCCAGCAGTTTGGGGACAGGCTATGGCTACACCTTC.

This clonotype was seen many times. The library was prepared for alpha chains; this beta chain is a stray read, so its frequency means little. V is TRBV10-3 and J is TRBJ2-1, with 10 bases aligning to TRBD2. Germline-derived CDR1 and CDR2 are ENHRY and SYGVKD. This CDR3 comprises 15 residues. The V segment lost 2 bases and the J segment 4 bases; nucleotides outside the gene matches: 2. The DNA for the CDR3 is TGTGCCATCAGTGAGGGGACTAGCGCTTACAATGAGCAGTTCTTC. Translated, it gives CAISEGTSAYNEQFF.

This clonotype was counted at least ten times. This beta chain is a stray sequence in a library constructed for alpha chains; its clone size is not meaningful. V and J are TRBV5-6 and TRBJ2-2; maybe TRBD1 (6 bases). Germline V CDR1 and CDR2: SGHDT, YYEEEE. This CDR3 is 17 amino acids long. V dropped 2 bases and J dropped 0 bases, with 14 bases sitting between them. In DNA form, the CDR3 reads TGTGCCAGCAGCTTCGATCTGACAGGAACGAACACCGGGGAGCTGTTTTTT. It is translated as CASSFDLTGTNTGELFF.

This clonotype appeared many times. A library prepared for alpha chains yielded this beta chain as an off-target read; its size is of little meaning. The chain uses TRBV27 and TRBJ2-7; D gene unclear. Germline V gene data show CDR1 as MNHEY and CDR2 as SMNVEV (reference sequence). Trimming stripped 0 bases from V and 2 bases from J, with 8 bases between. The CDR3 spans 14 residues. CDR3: CASSLSGNPYEQYF. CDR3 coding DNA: TGTGCCAGCAGTTTATCAGGGAACCCCTACGAGCAGTACTTC.

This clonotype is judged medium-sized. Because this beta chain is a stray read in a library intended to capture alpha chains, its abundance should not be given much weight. The CDR3 coding sequence is TGTGCCAGCTCACTCAAAGGGAAGGAGACCCAGTACTTC. Its translation is CASSLKGKETQYF. J is TRBJ2-5 and V is TRBV18; no clear D gene. V was shortened by 4 bases and J by 5 bases, with 11 bases between the two germline ends. Germline V gene lookup returns CDR1 KGHSH and CDR2 LQKENI. The CDR3 has 13 residues.

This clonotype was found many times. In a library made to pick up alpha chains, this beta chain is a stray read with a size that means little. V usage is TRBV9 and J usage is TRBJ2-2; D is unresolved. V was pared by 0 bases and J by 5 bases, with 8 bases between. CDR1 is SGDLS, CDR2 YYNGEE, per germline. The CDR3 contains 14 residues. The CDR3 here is CASSVGVETGELFF. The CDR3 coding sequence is TGTGCCAGCAGCGTAGGTGTGGAAACCGGGGAGCTGTTTTTT.

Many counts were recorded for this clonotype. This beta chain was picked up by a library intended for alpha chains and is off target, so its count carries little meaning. In DNA form, the CDR3 reads TGCGCCAGCAGCTTGGTTGGCAACCACTACAATGAGCAGTTCTTC. Its translation: CASSLVGNHYNEQFF. The chain joins TRBV5-1 to TRBJ2-1; unclear D gene. Germline V gives CDR1 SGHRS, CDR2 YFSETQ. The CDR3 contains 15 residues. Trimming left V 0 bases short and J 3 bases short, with 10 bases between.

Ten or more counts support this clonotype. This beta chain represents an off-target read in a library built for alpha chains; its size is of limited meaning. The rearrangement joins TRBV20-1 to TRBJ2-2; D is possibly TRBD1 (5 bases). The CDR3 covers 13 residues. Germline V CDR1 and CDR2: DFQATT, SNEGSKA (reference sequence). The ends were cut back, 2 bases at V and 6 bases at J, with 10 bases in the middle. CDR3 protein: CSARLGVAGELFF. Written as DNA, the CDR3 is TGCAGTGCTAGACTAGGGGTTGCCGGGGAGCTGTTTTTT.

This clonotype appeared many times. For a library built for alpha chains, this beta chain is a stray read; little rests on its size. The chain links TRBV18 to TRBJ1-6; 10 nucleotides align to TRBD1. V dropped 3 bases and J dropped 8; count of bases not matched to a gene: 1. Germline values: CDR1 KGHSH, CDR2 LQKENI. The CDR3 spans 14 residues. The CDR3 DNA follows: TGTGCCAGCTCACCCGGGACAGGGGATTCACCCCTCCACTTT. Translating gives CASSPGTGDSPLHF.

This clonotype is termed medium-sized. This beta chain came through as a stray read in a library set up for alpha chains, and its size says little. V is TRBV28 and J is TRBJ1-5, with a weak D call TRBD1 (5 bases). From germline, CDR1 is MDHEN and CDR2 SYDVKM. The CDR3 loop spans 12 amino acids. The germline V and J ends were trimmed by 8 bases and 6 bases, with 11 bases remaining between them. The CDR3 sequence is CASHRFAQPQHF. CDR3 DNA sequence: TGTGCCAGCCACAGGTTCGCTCAGCCCCAGCATTTT.

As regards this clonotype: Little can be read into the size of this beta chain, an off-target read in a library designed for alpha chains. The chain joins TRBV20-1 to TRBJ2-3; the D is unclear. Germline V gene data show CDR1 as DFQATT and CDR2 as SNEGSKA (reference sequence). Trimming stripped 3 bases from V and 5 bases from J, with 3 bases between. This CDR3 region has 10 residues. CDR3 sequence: CSASRDTQYF. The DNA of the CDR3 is TGCAGTGCTAGTCGAGATACGCAGTATTTT.

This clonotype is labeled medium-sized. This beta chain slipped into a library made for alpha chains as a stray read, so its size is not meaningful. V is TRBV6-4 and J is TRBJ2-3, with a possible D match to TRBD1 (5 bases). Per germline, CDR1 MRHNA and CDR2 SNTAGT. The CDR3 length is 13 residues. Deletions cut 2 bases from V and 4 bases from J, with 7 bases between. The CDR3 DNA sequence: TGTGCCAGCAGTGACAGGGGATCAGATACGCAGTATTTT. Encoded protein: CASSDRGSDTQYF.

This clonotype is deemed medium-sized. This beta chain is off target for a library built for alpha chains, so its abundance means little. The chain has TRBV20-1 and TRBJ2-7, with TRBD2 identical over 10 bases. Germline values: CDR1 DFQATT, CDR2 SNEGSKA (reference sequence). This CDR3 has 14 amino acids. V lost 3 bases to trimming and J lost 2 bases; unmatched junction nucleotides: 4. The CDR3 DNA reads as TGCAGTGCTAGCCGGACTAGCGGCCCCTACGAGCAGTACTTC. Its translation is CSASRTSGPYEQYF.

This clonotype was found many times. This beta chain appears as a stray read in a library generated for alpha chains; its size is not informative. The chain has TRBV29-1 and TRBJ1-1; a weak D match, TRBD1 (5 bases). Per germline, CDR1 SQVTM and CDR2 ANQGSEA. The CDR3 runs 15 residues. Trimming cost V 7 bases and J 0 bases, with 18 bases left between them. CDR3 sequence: CSGRSGWGMNTEAFF. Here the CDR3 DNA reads TGCAGCGGTAGGTCCGGGTGGGGGATGAACACTGAAGCTTTCTTT.

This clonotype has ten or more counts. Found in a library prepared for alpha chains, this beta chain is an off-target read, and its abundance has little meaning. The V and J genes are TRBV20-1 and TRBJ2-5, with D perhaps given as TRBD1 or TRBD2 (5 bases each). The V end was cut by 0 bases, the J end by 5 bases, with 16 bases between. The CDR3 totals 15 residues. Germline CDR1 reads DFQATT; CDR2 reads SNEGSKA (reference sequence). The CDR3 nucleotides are TGCAGTGCTAGAGATATTGGGGGATCGTGGGAGACCCAGTACTTC. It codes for CSARDIGGSWETQYF.

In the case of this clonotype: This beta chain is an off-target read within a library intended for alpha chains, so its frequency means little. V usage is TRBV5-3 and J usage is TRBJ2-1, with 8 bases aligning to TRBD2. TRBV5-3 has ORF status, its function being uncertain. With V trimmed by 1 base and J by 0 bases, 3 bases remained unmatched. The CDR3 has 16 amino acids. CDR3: CARSLPSGLSYNEQFF. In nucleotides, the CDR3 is TGTGCCAGAAGCTTGCCTAGCGGGCTCTCCTACAATGAGCAGTTCTTC.

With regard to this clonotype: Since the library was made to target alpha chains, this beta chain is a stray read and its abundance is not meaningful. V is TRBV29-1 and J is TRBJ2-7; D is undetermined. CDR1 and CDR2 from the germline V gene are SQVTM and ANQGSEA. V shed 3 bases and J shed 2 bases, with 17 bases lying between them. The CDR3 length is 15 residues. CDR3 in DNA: TGCAGCGTTGAGGTGCCCAGACACCGACCCTACGAGCAGTACTTC. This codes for CSVEVPRHRPYEQYF.

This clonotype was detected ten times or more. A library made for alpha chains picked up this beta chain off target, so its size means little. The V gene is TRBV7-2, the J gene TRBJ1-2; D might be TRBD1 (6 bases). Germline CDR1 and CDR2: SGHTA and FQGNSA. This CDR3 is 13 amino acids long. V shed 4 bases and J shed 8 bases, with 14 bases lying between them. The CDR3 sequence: CASSSNRDNGYTF. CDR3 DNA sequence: TGTGCCAGCAGCTCAAACAGGGACAACGGCTACACCTTC.

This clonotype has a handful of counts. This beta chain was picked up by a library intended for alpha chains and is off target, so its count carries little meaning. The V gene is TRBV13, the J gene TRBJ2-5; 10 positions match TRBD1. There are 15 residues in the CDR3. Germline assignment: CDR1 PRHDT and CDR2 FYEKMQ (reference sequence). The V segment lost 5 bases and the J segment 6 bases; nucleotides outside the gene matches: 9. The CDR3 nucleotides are TGTGCCAGCAGCAACTCCCGGACAGGGGGGAAGACCCAGTACTTC. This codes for CASSNSRTGGKTQYF.

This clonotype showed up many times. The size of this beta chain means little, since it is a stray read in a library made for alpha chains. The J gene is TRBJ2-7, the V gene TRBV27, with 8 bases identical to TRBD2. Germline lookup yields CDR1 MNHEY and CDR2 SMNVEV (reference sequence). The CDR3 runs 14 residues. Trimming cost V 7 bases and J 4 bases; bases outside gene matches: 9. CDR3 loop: CASNPGSGIYEQYF. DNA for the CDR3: TGTGCCAGCAACCCCGGTAGCGGGATATACGAGCAGTACTTC.

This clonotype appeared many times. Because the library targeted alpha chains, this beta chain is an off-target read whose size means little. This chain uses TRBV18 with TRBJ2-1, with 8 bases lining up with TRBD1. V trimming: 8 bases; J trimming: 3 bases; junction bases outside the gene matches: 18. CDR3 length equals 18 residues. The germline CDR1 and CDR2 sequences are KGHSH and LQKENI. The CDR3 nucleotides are TGTGCCAGCCTCACGGGACAGGTCACCTCAGCGGACTACAATGAGCAGTTCTTC. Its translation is CASLTGQVTSADYNEQFF.

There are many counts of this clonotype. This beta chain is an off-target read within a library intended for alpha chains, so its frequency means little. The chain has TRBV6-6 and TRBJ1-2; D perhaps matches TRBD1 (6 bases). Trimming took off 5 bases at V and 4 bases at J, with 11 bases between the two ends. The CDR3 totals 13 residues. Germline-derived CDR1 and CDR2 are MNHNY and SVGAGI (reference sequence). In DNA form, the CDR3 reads TGTGCCAGCAGTCGTGACAGGACCTATGGCTACACCTTC. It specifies CASSRDRTYGYTF.

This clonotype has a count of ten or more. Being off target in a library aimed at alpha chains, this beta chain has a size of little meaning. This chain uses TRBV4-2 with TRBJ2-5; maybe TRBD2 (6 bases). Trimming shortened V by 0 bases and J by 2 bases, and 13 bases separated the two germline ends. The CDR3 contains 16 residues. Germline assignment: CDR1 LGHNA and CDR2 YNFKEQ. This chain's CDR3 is CASSQDLRGGQETQYF. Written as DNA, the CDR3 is TGTGCCAGCAGCCAAGATTTGCGGGGCGGACAAGAGACCCAGTACTTC.

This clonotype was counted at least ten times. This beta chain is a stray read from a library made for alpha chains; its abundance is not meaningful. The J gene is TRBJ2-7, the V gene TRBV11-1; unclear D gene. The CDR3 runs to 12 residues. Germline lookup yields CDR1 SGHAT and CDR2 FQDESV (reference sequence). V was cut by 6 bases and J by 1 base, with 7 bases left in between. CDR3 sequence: CASSFTSYEQYF. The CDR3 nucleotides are TGTGCCAGCAGTTTCACTTCCTACGAGCAGTACTTC. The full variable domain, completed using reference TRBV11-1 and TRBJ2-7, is EAEVAQSPRYKITEKSQAVAFWCDPISGHATLYWYRQILGQGPELLVQFQDESVVDDSQLPKDRFSAERLKGVDSTLKIQPAELGDSAMYLCASSFTSYEQYFGPGTRLTVT.

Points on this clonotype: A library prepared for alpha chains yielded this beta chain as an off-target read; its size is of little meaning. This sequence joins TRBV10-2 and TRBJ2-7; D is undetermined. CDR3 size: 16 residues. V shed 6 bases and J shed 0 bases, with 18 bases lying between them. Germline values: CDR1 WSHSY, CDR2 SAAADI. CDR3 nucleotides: TGCGCCAGCAGCCCTATGTTGGGGTTTAGCTCCTACGAGCAGTACTTC. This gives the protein CASSPMLGFSSYEQYF.